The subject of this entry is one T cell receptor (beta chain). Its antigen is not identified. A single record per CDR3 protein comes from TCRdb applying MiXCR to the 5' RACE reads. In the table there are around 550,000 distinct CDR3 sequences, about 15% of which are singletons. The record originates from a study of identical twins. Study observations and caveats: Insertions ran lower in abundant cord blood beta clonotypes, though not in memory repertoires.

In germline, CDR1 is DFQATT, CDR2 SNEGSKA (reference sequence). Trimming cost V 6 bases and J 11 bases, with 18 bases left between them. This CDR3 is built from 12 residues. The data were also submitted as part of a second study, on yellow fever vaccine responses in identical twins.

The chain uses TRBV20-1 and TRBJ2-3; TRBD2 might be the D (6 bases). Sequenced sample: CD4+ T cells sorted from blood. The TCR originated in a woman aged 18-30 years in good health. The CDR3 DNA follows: TGCAGTGCCTCACTAGCCCCCGGGAGGCAGTATTTT. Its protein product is CSASLAPGRQYF.